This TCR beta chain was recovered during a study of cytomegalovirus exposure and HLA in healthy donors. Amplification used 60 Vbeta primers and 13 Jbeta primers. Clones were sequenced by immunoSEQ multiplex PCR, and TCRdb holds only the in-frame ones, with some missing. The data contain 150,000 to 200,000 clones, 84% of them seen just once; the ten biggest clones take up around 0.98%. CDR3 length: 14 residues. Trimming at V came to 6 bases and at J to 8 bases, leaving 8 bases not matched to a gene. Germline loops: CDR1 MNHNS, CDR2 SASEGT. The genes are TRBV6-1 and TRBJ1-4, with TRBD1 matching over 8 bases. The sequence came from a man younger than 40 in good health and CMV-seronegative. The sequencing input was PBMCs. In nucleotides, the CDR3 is TGTGCCAGCAGCCTTCAGGGGGCGTTGGAAAAACTGTTTTTT. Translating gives CASSLQGALEKLFF.